This T cell receptor (beta chain) is drawn from a study of technical replicates of blood from a handful of donors. The germline V gene encodes CDR1 SGHTA and CDR2 FQGNSA. Trimming removed 4 bases from V and 4 bases from J, with 14 bases in between. This CDR3 is built from 15 residues. Clones were read by immunoSEQ multiplex PCR, and TCRdb kept only the in-frame ones, dropping some. Of roughly 68,000 clones in the sample, approximately 86% were seen once. This chain connects TRBV7-2 to TRBJ1-3, with D possibly TRBD1 on 6 matching bases. Material: PBMCs. The receptor was derived from a human donor in good health. Some clones in this sample may be carry-over from other donors' samples. The CDR3: CASSSQPTGGNTIYF. CDR3 nucleotides: TGTGCCAGCAGCTCCCAGCCGACAGGCGGAAACACCATATATTTT. Drawing the rest from reference TRBV7-2 and TRBJ1-3, the complete variable domain is GAGVSQSPSNKVTEKGKDVELRCDPISGHTALYWYRQSLGQGLEFLIYFQGNSAPDKSGLPSDRFSAERTGGSVSTLTIQRTQQEDSAVYLCASSSQPTGGNTIYFGEGSWLTVV.